This passage covers 15 T cell receptor beta chains from one sample sequenced in a study of cytomegalovirus exposure and HLA in healthy donors. Use of 60 Vbeta and 13 Jbeta primers characterized the PCR. The table came from immunoSEQ multiplex PCR; TCRdb's copy has only in-frame clones and leaves some out. The sample carries 100,000 or so clones, around 74% recorded once. Sequences were obtained from PBMCs. These receptor sequences come from a middle-aged woman in good health and CMV-seropositive.

The CDR3 nucleotides are TGCGCCAGCAGCTTTATGAGCGGGCATACTAGCTCCTACGAGCAGTACTTC. This translates into CASSFMSGHTSSYEQYF. V gene TRBV5-1 combines with J gene TRBJ2-7; D possibly corresponds to TRBD2 (6 bases). CDR1 and CDR2 (germline): SGHRS, YFSETQ. The CDR3 contains 17 residues. Trimming left V 2 bases short and J 0 bases short, with 18 bases between.

The genes are TRBV6-1 and TRBJ1-4; the D is unclear. The CDR3 is made up of 13 amino acids. V was trimmed by 8 bases and J by 7 bases, leaving 14 bases between them. The germline CDR1 and CDR2 sequences are MNHNS and SASEGT. DNA of the CDR3: TGTGCCAGCGATGAAGGCTGGAGTGAAAAACTGTTTTTT. Protein sequence: CASDEGWSEKLFF.

The chain employs TRBV4-3 and TRBJ2-7, with 8 bases fitting TRBD1. V shed 2 bases and J 1 base; nucleotides not matched to a gene: 13. Germline CDR1 reads LGHNA; CDR2 reads YSLEER. The CDR3 totals 18 residues. For the CDR3, the DNA is TGCGCCAGCAGCCAATCGACAGGGGCTCTGGAGGGATCCTACGAGCAGTACTTC. This encodes CASSQSTGALEGSYEQYF.

The V call is TRBV7-9, the J call TRBJ1-1, with unresolved D. The CDR3 runs 12 residues. Trimming removed 1 base from V and 5 bases from J, with 5 bases in between. The germline CDR1 and CDR2 sequences are SEHNR and FQNEAQ (reference sequence). CDR3 nucleotides: TGTGCCAGCAGCTTAGGGAGGACTGAAGCTTTCTTT. It encodes CASSLGRTEAFF.

The rearrangement joins TRBV5-1 to TRBJ1-4; 8 nucleotides match TRBD1. The ends lost 4 bases at V and 7 bases at J; junction bases unmatched: 12. Germline assignment: CDR1 SGHRS and CDR2 YFSETQ. The CDR3 sequence is 16 residues long. The CDR3 DNA sequence: TGCGCCAGCAGCCCCTACAGACAGGGGTCGAGTGAAAAACTGTTTTTT. Protein: CASSPYRQGSSEKLFF.

V is TRBV12-5 and J is TRBJ1-5, with 9 nucleotides matching TRBD1. Per germline, CDR1 LGHNT and CDR2 FRNRAP. With 0 bases clipped from V and 7 bases from J, the junction kept 4 bases outside the gene matches. CDR3 size: 15 residues. The CDR3 sequence: CASGLVQGAGQPQHF. The CDR3 nucleotides are TGTGCTAGTGGTTTGGTACAGGGGGCCGGGCAGCCCCAGCATTTT.

This chain joins TRBV5-1 and TRBJ2-5; tentatively, D is TRBD1 (6 bases). V was clipped by 4 bases and J by 5 bases, with 12 bases between them. Germline loops: CDR1 SGHRS, CDR2 YFSETQ. The CDR3 is 13 amino acids. The CDR3 bases are TGCGCCAGCAGCCCCGGACAGCGGGAGACCCAGTACTTC. This translates into CASSPGQRETQYF.

Remarks on this clone: One junction end disagrees with the germline gene, perhaps due to a read error. The chain is built from TRBV7-9 and TRBJ2-5; TRBD2 aligns across 11 bases. Per the germline V gene, CDR1 is SEHNR and CDR2 is FQNEAQ (reference sequence). CDR3 length: 15 amino acids. As DNA, the CDR3 is TGTTCCAGCAGCGCCTTAGCGGGGGGGCTAGGGACCCAGTACTTC. This translates into CSSSALAGGLGTQYF.

This clone was counted between two and nine times. The V and J genes are TRBV27 and TRBJ2-7, with TRBD1 matching 10 bases. The CDR3 loop spans 14 amino acids. Germline lookup yields CDR1 MNHEY and CDR2 SMNVEV (reference sequence). V shed 2 bases, J shed 6 bases, and the junction held 4 bases outside the gene matches. The DNA of the CDR3 is TGTGCCAGCAGTTTAGACAGGGGGCAGGGCGAGCAGTACTTC. It yields the protein CASSLDRGQGEQYF.

This clone appeared a single time. The chain is built from TRBV28 and TRBJ2-5, with unresolved D. The J call could be wrong; TRBJ2-7 is a better fit for the DNA end. Germline loops: CDR1 MDHEN, CDR2 SYDVKM. The CDR3 spans 14 residues. The CDR3 region is CASMNWAGSYEQYF. The CDR3 nucleotides read TGTGCCAGCATGAATTGGGCAGGCTCCTACGAGCAGTACTTC.

The rearrangement joins TRBV5-1 to TRBJ2-2; no definite D call. V was trimmed by 3 bases and J by 5 bases, leaving 11 bases between them. This CDR3 region has 14 residues. Germline values: CDR1 SGHRS, CDR2 YFSETQ. The CDR3 loop reads CASSSDPRTGELFF. In nucleotides, the CDR3 is TGCGCCAGCAGCTCCGACCCGAGGACCGGGGAGCTGTTTTTT. Full variable domain (missing parts from reference TRBV5-1 and TRBJ2-2): KAGVTQTPRYLIKTRGQQVTLSCSPISGHRSVSWYQQTPGQGLQFLFEYFSETQRNKGNFPGRFSGRQFSNSRSEMNVSTLELGDSALYLCASSSDPRTGELFFGEGSRLTVL.

The J gene is TRBJ2-3, the V gene TRBV5-8; 13 nucleotides align to TRBD2. V was pared by 2 bases and J by 5 bases, with 11 bases of the junction left unmatched. The CDR3 has 18 amino acids. Germline V gene lookup returns CDR1 SGHTS and CDR2 YDEGEE. The CDR3 loop is CASSFRLAGGPGEDTQYF. The CDR3 DNA reads as TGTGCCAGCAGCTTTCGACTAGCGGGGGGCCCAGGGGAAGATACGCAGTATTTT.

A word on this clone: Mismatch with germline at one junction end may stem from a read error. This chain connects TRBV10-3 to TRBJ2-1; 9 bases are shared with TRBD2. CDR1 and CDR2 (germline): ENHRY, SYGVKD. The CDR3 loop spans 18 amino acids. In DNA form, the CDR3 reads TGTGCCGTCAGTGACAGGGCGGGAGGGCAAGGGCCCTACAATGAGCAGTTCTTC. Protein: CAVSDRAGGQGPYNEQFF.

This clone has a handful of counts. The chain employs TRBV5-1 and TRBJ2-7; D perhaps matches TRBD1 (6 bases). The germline V gene encodes CDR1 SGHRS and CDR2 YFSETQ. V dropped 2 bases and J dropped 3 bases, with 15 bases sitting between them. This CDR3 comprises 15 residues. CDR3 sequence: CASSFQAGALYEQYF. DNA of the CDR3: TGCGCCAGCAGCTTTCAGGCAGGGGCCCTCTACGAGCAGTACTTC.

The rearrangement joins TRBV27 to TRBJ2-7; TRBD1 matches 7 bases. This CDR3 has 14 amino acids. J gave up 2 bases and V 8 bases, and 9 bases lay outside the gene matches. Germline loops: CDR1 MNHEY, CDR2 SMNVEV (reference sequence). CDR3 bases: TGTGCCAGCGGTTCACAGGGGAGAGCCTACGAGCAGTACTTC. The encoded protein is CASGSQGRAYEQYF.